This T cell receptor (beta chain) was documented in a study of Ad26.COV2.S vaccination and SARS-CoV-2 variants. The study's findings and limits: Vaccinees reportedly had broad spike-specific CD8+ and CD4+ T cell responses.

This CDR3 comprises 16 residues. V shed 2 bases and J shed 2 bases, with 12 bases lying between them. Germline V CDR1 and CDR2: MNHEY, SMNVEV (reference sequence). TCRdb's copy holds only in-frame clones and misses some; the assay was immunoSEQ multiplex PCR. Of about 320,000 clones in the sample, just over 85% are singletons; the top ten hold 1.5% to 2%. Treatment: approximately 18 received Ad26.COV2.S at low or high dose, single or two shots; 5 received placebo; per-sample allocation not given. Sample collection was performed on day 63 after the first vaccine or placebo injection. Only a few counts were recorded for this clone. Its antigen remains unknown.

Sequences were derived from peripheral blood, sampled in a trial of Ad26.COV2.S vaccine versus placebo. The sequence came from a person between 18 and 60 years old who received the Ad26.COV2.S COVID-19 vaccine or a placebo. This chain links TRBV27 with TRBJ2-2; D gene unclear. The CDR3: CASSLDLTENTGELFF. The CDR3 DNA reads TGTGCCAGCAGTTTAGATCTCACTGAAAACACCGGGGAGCTGTTTTTT.